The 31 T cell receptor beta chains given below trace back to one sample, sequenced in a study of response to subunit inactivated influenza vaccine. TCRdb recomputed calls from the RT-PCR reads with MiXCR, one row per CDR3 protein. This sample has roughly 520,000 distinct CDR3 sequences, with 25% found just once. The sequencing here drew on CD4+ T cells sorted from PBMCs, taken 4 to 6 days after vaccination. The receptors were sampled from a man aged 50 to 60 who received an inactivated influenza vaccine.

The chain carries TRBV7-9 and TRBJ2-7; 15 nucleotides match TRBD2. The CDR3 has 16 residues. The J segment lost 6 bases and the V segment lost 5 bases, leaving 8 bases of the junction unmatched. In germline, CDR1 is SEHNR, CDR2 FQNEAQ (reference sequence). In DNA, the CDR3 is TGTGCCAGCAGCCAATGGACTAGCGGGAGGGCCATCGAGCAGTACTTC. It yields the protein CASSQWTSGRAIEQYF.

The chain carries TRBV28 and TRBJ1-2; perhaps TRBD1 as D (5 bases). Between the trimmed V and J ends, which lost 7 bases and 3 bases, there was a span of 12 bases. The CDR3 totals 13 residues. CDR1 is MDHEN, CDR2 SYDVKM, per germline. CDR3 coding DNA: TGTGCCAGCAAATCAGGGCTTCACTATGGCTACACCTTC. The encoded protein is CASKSGLHYGYTF.

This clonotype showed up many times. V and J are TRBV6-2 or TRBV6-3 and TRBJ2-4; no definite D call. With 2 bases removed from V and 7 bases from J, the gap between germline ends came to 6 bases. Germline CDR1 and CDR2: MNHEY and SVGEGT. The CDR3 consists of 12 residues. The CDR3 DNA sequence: TGTGCCAGCAGTTACCTTGGGAACATTCAGTACTTC. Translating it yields CASSYLGNIQYF.

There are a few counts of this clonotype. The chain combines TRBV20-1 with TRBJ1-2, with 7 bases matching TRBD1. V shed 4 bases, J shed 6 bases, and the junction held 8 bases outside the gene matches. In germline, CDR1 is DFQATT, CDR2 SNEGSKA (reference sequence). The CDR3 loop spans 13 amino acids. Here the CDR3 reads CSATLQGIDGYTF. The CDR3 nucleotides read TGCAGTGCTACGCTACAGGGGATCGATGGCTACACCTTC.

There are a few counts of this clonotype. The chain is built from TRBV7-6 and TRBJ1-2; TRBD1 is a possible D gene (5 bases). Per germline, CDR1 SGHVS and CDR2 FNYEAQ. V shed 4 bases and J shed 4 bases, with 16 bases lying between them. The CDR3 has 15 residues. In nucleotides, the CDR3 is TGTGCCAGCAGCTCTCATCCCCAAGGGGCCTATGGCTACACCTTC. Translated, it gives CASSSHPQGAYGYTF.

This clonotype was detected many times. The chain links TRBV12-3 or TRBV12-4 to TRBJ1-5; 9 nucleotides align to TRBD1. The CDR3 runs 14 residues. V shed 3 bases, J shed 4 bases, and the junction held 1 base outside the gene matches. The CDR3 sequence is CASSFGTGNQPQHF. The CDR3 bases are TGTGCCAGCAGTTTTGGGACAGGGAATCAGCCCCAGCATTTT.

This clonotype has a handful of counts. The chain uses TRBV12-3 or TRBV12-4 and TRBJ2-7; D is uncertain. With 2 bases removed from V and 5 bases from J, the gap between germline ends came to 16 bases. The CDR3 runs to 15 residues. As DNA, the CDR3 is TGTGCCAGCAGTTTATTTGGACCCCTGGGAAACGAGCAGTACTTC. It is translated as CASSLFGPLGNEQYF.

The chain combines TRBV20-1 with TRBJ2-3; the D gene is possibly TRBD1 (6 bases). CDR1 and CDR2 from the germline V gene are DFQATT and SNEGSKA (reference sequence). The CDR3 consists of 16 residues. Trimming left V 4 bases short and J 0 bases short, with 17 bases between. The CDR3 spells CSANPGHQRSTDTQYF. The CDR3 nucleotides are TGCAGTGCTAACCCGGGACACCAGAGAAGCACAGATACGCAGTATTTT.

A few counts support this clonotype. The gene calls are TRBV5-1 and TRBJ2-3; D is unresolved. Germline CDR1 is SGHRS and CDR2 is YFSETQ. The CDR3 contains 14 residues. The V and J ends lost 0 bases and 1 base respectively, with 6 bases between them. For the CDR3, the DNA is TGCGCCAGCAGCTTGGAGGTGGGCACAGATACGCAGTATTTT. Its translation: CASSLEVGTDTQYF.

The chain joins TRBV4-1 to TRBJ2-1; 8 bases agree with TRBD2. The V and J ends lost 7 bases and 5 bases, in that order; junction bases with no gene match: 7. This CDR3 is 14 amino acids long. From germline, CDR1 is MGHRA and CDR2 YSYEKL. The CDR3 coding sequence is TGCGCCAGCAAACGGTTAGCGGGACACAATGAGCAGTTCTTC. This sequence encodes CASKRLAGHNEQFF.

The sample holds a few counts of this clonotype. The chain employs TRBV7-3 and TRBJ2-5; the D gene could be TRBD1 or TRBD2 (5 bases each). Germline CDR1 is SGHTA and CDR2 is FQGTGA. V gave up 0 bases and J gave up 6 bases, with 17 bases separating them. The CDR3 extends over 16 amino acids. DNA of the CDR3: TGTGCCAGCAGCTTAACCGGGGCGGCACCTAGGAAGACCCAGTACTTC. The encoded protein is CASSLTGAAPRKTQYF.

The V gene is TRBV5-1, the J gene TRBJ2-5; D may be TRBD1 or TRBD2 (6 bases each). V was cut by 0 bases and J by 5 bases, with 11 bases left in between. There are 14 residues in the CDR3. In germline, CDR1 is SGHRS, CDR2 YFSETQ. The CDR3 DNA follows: TGCGCCAGCAGCTTGGATACAGGGAGGGAGACCCAGTACTTC. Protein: CASSLDTGRETQYF.

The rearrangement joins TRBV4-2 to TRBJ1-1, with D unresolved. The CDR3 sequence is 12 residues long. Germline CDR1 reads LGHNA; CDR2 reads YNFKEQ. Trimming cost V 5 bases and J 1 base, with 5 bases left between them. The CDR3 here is CASSSTNTEAFF. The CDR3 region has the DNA TGTGCCAGCAGCTCCACGAACACTGAAGCTTTCTTT.

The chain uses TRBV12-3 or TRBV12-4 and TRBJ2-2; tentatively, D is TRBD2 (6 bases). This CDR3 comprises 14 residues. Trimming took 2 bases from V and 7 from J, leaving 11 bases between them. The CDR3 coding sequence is TGTGCCAGCAGTTTACGGCAGGGAGGCGGGGAGCTGTTTTTT. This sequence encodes CASSLRQGGGELFF.

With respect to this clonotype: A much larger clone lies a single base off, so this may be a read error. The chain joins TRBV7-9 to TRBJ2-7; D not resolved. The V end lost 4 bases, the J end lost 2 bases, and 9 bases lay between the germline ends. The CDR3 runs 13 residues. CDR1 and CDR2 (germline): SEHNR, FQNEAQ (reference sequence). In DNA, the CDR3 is TGTGCCAGCAGCTCCCGGGCCACCTACGAGCAGTACTTC. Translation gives CASSSRATYEQYF.

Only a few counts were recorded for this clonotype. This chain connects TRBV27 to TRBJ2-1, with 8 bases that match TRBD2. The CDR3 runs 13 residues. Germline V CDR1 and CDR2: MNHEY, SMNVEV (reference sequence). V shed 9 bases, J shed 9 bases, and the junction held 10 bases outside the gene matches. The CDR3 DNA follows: TGTGCCAGTAGTAGTATGGCGGGAGGTGAGCAGTTCTTC. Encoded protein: CASSSMAGGEQFF.

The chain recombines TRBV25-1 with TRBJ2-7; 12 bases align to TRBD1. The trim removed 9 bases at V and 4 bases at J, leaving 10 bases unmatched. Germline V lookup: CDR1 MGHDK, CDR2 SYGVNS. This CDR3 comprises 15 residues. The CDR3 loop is CASSLGDRGPYEQYF. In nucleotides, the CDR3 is TGTGCCAGTTCCCTAGGGGACAGGGGGCCTTACGAGCAGTACTTC.

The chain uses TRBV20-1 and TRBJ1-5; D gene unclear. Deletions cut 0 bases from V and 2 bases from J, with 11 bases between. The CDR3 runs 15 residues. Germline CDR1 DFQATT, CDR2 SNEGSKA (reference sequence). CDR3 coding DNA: TGCAGTGCTAGAGAAACATACACCGGCAATCAGCCCCAGCATTTT. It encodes CSARETYTGNQPQHF.

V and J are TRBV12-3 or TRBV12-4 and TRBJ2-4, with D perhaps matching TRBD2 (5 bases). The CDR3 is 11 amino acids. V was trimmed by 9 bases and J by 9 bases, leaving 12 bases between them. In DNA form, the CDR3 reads TGTGCCAGTCGCCGGGGTGGCATTCAGTACTTC. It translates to CASRRGGIQYF.

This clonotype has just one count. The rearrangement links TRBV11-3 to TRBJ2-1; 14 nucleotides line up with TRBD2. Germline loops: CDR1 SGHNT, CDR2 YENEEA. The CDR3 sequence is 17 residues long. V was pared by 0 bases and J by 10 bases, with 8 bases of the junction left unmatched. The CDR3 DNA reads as TGTGCCAGCAGCTTAGATGGGACTAGCGGGAGAGCGGGAGAGCAGTTCTTC. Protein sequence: CASSLDGTSGRAGEQFF.

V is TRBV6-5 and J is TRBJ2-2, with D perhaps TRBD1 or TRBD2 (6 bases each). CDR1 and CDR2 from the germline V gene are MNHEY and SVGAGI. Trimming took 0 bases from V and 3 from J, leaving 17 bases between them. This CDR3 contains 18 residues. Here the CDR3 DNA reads TGTGCCAGCAGTTACTCGCGGTACGGGGGCCCGTACACCGGGGAGCTGTTTTTT. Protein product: CASSYSRYGGPYTGELFF.

CDR3 sequence (DNA): TGTGCCAGCAGTTTGGACAGGTTCTCTGGGGCCAACGTCCTGACTTTC. Protein product: CASSLDRFSGANVLTF. The chain has TRBV28 and TRBJ2-6; 7 nucleotides line up with TRBD1. V gave up 3 bases and J gave up 0 bases; unmatched junction bases: 2. CDR1 and CDR2 (germline): MDHEN, SYDVKM. This CDR3 spans 16 amino acids.

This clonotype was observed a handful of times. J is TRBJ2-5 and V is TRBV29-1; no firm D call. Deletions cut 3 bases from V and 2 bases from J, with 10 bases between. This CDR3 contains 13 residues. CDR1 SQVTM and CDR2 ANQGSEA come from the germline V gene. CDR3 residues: CSVEVQPQETQYF. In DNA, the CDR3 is TGCAGCGTTGAGGTTCAGCCGCAAGAGACCCAGTACTTC.

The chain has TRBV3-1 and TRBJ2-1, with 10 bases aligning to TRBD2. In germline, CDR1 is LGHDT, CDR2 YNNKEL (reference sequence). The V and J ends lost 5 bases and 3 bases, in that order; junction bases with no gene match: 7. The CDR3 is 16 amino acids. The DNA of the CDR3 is TGTGCCAGCAGCTACTCGAGCGGGGGGGTCTACAATGAGCAGTTCTTC. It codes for CASSYSSGGVYNEQFF.

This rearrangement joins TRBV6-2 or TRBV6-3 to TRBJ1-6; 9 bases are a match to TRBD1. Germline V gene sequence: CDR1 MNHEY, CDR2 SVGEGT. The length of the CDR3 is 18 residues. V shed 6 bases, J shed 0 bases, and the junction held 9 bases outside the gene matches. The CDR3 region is CASSNAGTGISYNSPLHF. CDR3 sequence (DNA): TGTGCCAGCAGCAACGCCGGGACAGGGATCTCCTATAATTCACCCCTCCACTTT.

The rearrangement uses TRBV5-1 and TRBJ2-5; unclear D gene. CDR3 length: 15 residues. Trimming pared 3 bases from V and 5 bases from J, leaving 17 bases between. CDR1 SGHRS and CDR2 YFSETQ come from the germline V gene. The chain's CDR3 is CASSSETGIWETQYF. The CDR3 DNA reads TGCGCCAGCAGCTCAGAAACCGGCATTTGGGAGACCCAGTACTTC. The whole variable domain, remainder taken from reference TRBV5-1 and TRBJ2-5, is KAGVTQTPRYLIKTRGQQVTLSCSPISGHRSVSWYQQTPGQGLQFLFEYFSETQRNKGNFPGRFSGRQFSNSRSEMNVSTLELGDSALYLCASSSETGIWETQYFGPGTRLLVL.

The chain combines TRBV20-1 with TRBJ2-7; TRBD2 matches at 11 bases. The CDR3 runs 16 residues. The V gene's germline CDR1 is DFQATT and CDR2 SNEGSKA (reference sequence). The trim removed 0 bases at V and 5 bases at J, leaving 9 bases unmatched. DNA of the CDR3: TGCAGTGCTAGAGATAGCACTAGCGGGGGAGGCCACGAGCAGTACTTC. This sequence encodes CSARDSTSGGGHEQYF.

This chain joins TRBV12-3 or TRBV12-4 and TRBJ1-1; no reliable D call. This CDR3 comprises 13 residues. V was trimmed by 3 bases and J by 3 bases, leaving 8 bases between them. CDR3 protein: CASSFMQDTEAFF. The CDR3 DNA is TGTGCCAGCAGTTTTATGCAGGACACTGAAGCTTTCTTT.

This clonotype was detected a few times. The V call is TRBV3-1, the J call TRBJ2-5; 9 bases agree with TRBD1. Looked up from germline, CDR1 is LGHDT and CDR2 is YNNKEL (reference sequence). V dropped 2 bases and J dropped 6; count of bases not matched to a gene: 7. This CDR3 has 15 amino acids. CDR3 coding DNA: TGTGCCAGCAGCCAATTGGACAGGGGTGGAAAGACCCAGTACTTC. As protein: CASSQLDRGGKTQYF.

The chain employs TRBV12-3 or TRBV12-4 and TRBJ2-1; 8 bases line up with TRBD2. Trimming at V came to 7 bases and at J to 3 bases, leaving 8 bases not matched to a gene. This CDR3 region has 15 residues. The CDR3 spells CASTSSGWGYNEQFF. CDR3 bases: TGTGCCAGCACCTCTAGCGGGTGGGGCTACAATGAGCAGTTCTTC.

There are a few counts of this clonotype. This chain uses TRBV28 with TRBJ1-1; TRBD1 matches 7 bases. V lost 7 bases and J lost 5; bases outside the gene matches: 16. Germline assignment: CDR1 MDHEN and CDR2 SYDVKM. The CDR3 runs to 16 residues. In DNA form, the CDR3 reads TGTGCCAGCACCAAACCCAGGGCAGGGGGAGGGACTGAAGCTTTCTTT. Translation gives CASTKPRAGGGTEAFF.